This T cell receptor (beta chain) was recovered during a study of blood T cells in healthy people across ages. Study results and caveats: In the absence of known donor CMV status, changes in expanded clonotypes were possibly confounded. Greater diversity and more naive CD4+ cells were seen in long-lived donors than in aged donors.

The CDR3 spans 13 residues. Germline V gives CDR1 KGHDR, CDR2 SFDVKD. The sample holds a few counts of this clonotype. The antigen is not known. With a J-beta primer mix and a sample-barcoded 5' primer, a second PCR ran roughly 6 to 11 cycles. One entry per CDR3 protein, called by TCRdb with MiXCR from the 5' RACE reads. This table holds 750,000 to 850,000 distinct CDR3 sequences, more than 20% found once. The sample was also reused in another study, on T cells of mothers and their children. This second report adds: Amplification in the second PCR used the M1S primer, which added sample barcodes and 2-4 random nucleotides.

The sequenced material came from blood. The sequence derives from a boy under 18 in good health. V and J are TRBV24-1 and TRBJ2-5; D is possibly TRBD1 (5 bases). The J call may be faulty, since TRBJ2-7 better matches the DNA end. This CDR3 is CATSDSRVNEQYF. In DNA form, the CDR3 reads TGTGCCACCAGTGATTCCAGGGTCAACGAGCAGTACTTC.